The 21 T cell receptor beta chains below all came from one sample that was sequenced in a study of Graves' ophthalmopathy and Graves' hyperthyroidism. RNA transcripts were the source from which TCR beta CDR3 regions were amplified. A first-round RT-PCR used HTBI primers, followed by a second-round multiplex PCR. Each CDR3 protein gets one entry after TCRdb re-called the multiplex PCR reads with MiXCR. The repertoire consists of 900,000 to 1,200,000 distinct CDR3 sequences, with approximately 35% occurring once and the leading ten covering 11%. Sequenced: peripheral blood or thyroid tissue (not recorded which). These receptor sequences come from an adult man with Graves' hyperthyroidism.

V usage is TRBV12-3 or TRBV12-4 and J usage is TRBJ1-1; D is ambiguous. The CDR3 has 15 residues. Trimming cost V 5 bases and J 0 bases, with 13 bases left between them. The CDR3 coding sequence is TGTGCCAGCAGTACGAGACGGCAAATGAACACTGAAGCTTTCTTT. It codes for CASSTRRQMNTEAFF.

This clonotype has a single count. V is TRBV20-1 and J is TRBJ1-6; D may be TRBD1 (5 bases). The CDR3 sequence is 15 residues long. The ends were cut back, 3 bases at V and 7 bases at J, with 16 bases in the middle. In germline, CDR1 is DFQATT, CDR2 SNEGSKA (reference sequence). The CDR3, as DNA: TGCAGTGCTAGTTCCGGGGCAGCGAAGAATTCACCCCTCCACTTT. Amino acid sequence: CSASSGAAKNSPLHF.

This clonotype occurred a few times. The V and J genes are TRBV30 and TRBJ1-1, with a tentative D call TRBD1 (5 bases). V lost 8 bases to trimming and J lost 0 bases, with 13 bases between them. CDR1 GTSNPN and CDR2 SVGIG come from the germline V gene (reference sequence). This CDR3 spans 13 amino acids. CDR3 DNA sequence: TGTGCCCAGGGACGGACAATGAACACTGAAGCTTTCTTT. The encoded protein is CAQGRTMNTEAFF.

In this sample, this clonotype turned up many times. This chain links TRBV9 with TRBJ2-7; D is undetermined. The CDR3 loop spans 14 amino acids. Deletions cut 4 bases from V and 0 bases from J, with 11 bases between. In germline, CDR1 is SGDLS, CDR2 YYNGEE. The chain's CDR3 is CASSISLSSYEQYF. In nucleotides, the CDR3 is TGTGCCAGCAGCATCAGTCTGAGCTCCTACGAGCAGTACTTC.

The J gene is TRBJ1-1, the V gene TRBV18; tentative D call: TRBD1 (5 bases). Germline CDR1 is KGHSH and CDR2 is LQKENI. This CDR3 is built from 14 residues. V lost 3 bases, J lost 1 base, and 9 bases lay in between. CDR3 sequence: CASSPLGTNTEAFF. In DNA form, the CDR3 reads TGTGCCAGCTCACCTCTCGGGACGAACACTGAAGCTTTCTTT.

This clonotype came up a few times. This chain joins TRBV20-1 and TRBJ2-7; TRBD2 might be the D (6 bases). V gave up 6 bases and J gave up 1 base, with 16 bases separating them. CDR3 length equals 14 residues. Germline V lookup: CDR1 DFQATT, CDR2 SNEGSKA (reference sequence). The chain's CDR3 is CSANKAGRSYEQYF. Here the CDR3 DNA reads TGCAGTGCCAATAAAGCGGGCCGATCCTACGAGCAGTACTTC.

This clonotype has ten or more counts. This chain uses TRBV29-1 with TRBJ2-5; D is undetermined. Germline-derived CDR1 and CDR2 are SQVTM and ANQGSEA. There are 17 residues in the CDR3. Trimming cost V 0 bases and J 2 bases, with 19 bases left between them. In DNA, the CDR3 is TGCAGCGTTGAAGATTTCCCCGGCCCGACGAGACAAGAGACCCAGTACTTC. This encodes CSVEDFPGPTRQETQYF.

This rearrangement joins TRBV10-3 to TRBJ1-5, with D possibly being TRBD1 (5 bases). This CDR3 has 14 residues. Per the germline V gene, CDR1 is ENHRY and CDR2 is SYGVKD. V lost 5 bases and J 5 bases, leaving 13 bases between the germline ends. The CDR3 loop reads CAISYLGEHQPQHF. CDR3 nucleotides: TGTGCCATCAGTTACTTGGGGGAGCATCAGCCCCAGCATTTT.

This clonotype was counted at least ten times. The V gene is TRBV20-1, the J gene TRBJ1-1, with 7 positions matching TRBD1. CDR1 is DFQATT and CDR2 is SNEGSKA in the germline V gene (reference sequence). The CDR3 runs to 14 residues. The ends lost 5 bases at V and 3 bases at J; junction bases unmatched: 9. CDR3 bases: TGCAGTGCTCGCGGGGCCAGGGGGGACACTGAAGCTTTCTTT. It specifies CSARGARGDTEAFF.

This clonotype showed up many times. The genes are TRBV7-9 and TRBJ2-7, with a tentative D call TRBD2 (5 bases). CDR3 length: 15 amino acids. V shed 5 bases and J shed 2 bases, with 16 bases lying between them. Per germline, CDR1 SEHNR and CDR2 FQNEAQ (reference sequence). CDR3 loop: CASSPPGGEAYEQYF. The CDR3 region has the DNA TGTGCCAGCAGCCCCCCTGGAGGAGAGGCCTACGAGCAGTACTTC. Supplemented by reference TRBV7-9 and TRBJ2-7, the full variable domain reads DTGVSQNPRHKITKRGQNVTFRCDPISEHNRLYWYRQTLGQGPEFLTYFQNEAQLEKSRLLSDRFSAERPKGSFSTLEIQRTEQGDSAMYLCASSPPGGEAYEQYFGPGTRLTVT.

V and J are TRBV24-1 and TRBJ1-5, with 7 bases fitting TRBD1. CDR3 length equals 15 residues. Germline-derived CDR1 and CDR2 are KGHDR and SFDVKD. V lost 4 bases, J lost 6 bases, and 8 bases stayed unmatched. The CDR3 DNA follows: TGTGCCACCAGTGACCCGACAGGGTTTACTCAGCCCCAGCATTTT. It is translated as CATSDPTGFTQPQHF.

This clonotype came up a few times. A junction end diverges from the germline sequence, so it may reflect a read error. This chain joins TRBV13 and TRBJ1-1; D is undetermined. This CDR3 is built from 15 residues. The germline CDR1 and CDR2 sequences are PRHDT and FYEKMQ (reference sequence). CDR3 residues: CASGLEEAGNTEAFF. CDR3 nucleotide sequence: TGTGCCAGCGGCTTAGAAGAAGCCGGGAACACTGAAGCTTTCTTT.

This clonotype came up a few times. The V call is TRBV20-1, the J call TRBJ2-7, with 12 bases that match TRBD1. The germline V gene has CDR1 DFQATT and CDR2 SNEGSKA (reference sequence). The CDR3 sequence is 16 residues long. Trimming removed 5 bases from V and 3 bases from J; junction bases left unmatched: 11. This chain's CDR3 is CSAVGTGGGKNYEQYF. The CDR3 DNA follows: TGCAGTGCTGTCGGGACAGGGGGCGGAAAAAACTACGAGCAGTACTTC.

V is TRBV9 and J is TRBJ2-5, with 9 nucleotides matching TRBD1. The CDR3 runs 17 residues. J was trimmed by 5 bases and V by 0 bases; bases with no gene match: 11. Germline values: CDR1 SGDLS, CDR2 YYNGEE. CDR3 region: CASSVETGQGGGETQYF. The CDR3 nucleotides read TGTGCCAGCAGCGTAGAGACGGGACAGGGAGGAGGTGAGACCCAGTACTTC. Based on the CDR3 plus reference TRBV9 and TRBJ2-5, the full variable domain is DSGVTQTPKHLITATGQRVTLRCSPRSGDLSVYWYQQSLDQGLQFLIQYYNGEERAKGNILERFSAQQFPDLHSELNLSSLELGDSALYFCASSVETGQGGGETQYFGPGTRLLVL.

The chain combines TRBV19 with TRBJ2-2; weak D call: TRBD2 (5 bases). The length of the CDR3 is 17 residues. Trimming removed 0 bases from V and 6 bases from J, with 17 bases in between. Germline V gene lookup returns CDR1 LNHDA and CDR2 SQIVND (reference sequence). CDR3 in DNA: TGTGCCAGTAGTATAGATCGGGGTTTCTTTGAGTCCGGGGAGCTGTTTTTT. Protein sequence: CASSIDRGFFESGELFF.

This chain links TRBV4-1 with TRBJ2-5, with 8 bases fitting TRBD2. Germline CDR1 MGHRA, CDR2 YSYEKL. V shed 2 bases and J 13 bases; nucleotides not matched to a gene: 12. This CDR3 spans 14 amino acids. The CDR3 loop is CASSQLPTGGGMYF. For the CDR3, the DNA is TGCGCCAGCAGCCAACTCCCAACCGGGGGGGGTATGTACTTC.

The chain links TRBV25-1 to TRBJ2-5; a weak D match, TRBD1 (6 bases). The ends were cut back, 6 bases at V and 4 bases at J, with 12 bases in the middle. The germline V gene encodes CDR1 MGHDK and CDR2 SYGVNS. This CDR3 has 13 residues. CDR3 sequence: CASSRGFVETQYF. CDR3 DNA sequence: TGTGCCAGCAGCAGGGGATTTGTAGAGACCCAGTACTTC.

A few counts support this clonotype. The chain uses TRBV7-3 and TRBJ2-7; D not certain. CDR1 SGHTA and CDR2 FQGTGA come from the germline V gene. This CDR3 is built from 13 residues. V lost 5 bases and J 3 bases, leaving 11 bases between the germline ends. The DNA of the CDR3 is TGTGCCAGCAGCGATGACCCGGACTACGAGCAGTACTTC. The encoded protein is CASSDDPDYEQYF.

At least ten counts were recorded for this clonotype. The CDR3 bases are TGCAGCGTTGAGGGACAGAGAAACTATGGCTACACCTTC. Translating it yields CSVEGQRNYGYTF. The chain has TRBV29-1 and TRBJ1-2; 7 bases line up with TRBD1. CDR3 length: 13 residues. J was trimmed by 2 bases and V by 3 bases; bases with no gene match: 3. Germline CDR1 SQVTM, CDR2 ANQGSEA. The complete variable domain, with remaining parts taken from reference TRBV29-1 and TRBJ1-2, reads SAVISQKPSRDICQRGTSLTIQCQVDSQVTMMFWYRQQPGQSLTLIATANQGSEATYESGFVIDKFPISRPNLTFSTLTVSNMSPEDSSIYLCSVEGQRNYGYTFGSGTRLTVV.

The chain couples TRBV3-1 to TRBJ2-7; D might be TRBD2 (6 bases). The CDR3 sequence is 15 residues long. V was shortened by 3 bases and J by 9 bases, with 21 bases between the two germline ends. The germline gives CDR1 LGHDT, CDR2 YNNKEL (reference sequence). The CDR3 sequence is CASSHFGRSPAGQYF. CDR3 DNA sequence: TGTGCCAGCAGCCACTTCGGGAGATCTCCGGCGGGGCAGTACTTC.

The chain combines TRBV7-2 with TRBJ2-5, with D unclear. Germline V lookup: CDR1 SGHTA, CDR2 FQGNSA. This CDR3 is 14 amino acids long. Between the trimmed V and J ends, which lost 5 bases and 11 bases, there was a span of 21 bases. The CDR3 protein is CASSPRPATLRQYF. Written as DNA, the CDR3 is TGTGCCAGCAGCCCCCGCCCCGCGACACTCCGACAGTACTTC. The complete variable domain, with remaining parts taken from reference TRBV7-2 and TRBJ2-5, reads GAGVSQSPSNKVTEKGKDVELRCDPISGHTALYWYRQSLGQGLEFLIYFQGNSAPDKSGLPSDRFSAERTGGSVSTLTIQRTQQEDSAVYLCASSPRPATLRQYFGPGTRLLVL.